What follows are 18 T cell receptor beta chains derived from one specimen sequenced in a study of cytomegalovirus exposure and HLA in healthy donors. Researchers ran the PCR with 60 Vbeta and 13 Jbeta primers. The table came from immunoSEQ multiplex PCR; TCRdb's copy has only in-frame clones and leaves some out. Here the sample spans some 140,000 clones, less than 80% being singletons. Sequencing was done on a sample of PBMCs. The receptor source for this set is a female donor in good health and CMV-seropositive.

The chain links TRBV14 to TRBJ1-1, with D uncertain. The germline V and J ends were trimmed by 0 bases and 4 bases, with 12 bases remaining between them. CDR1 and CDR2 from the germline V gene are SGHDN and FVKESK. The CDR3 consists of 15 residues. The CDR3, as DNA: TGTGCCAGCAGCCAAGATTTTTTCTTTTCCACTGAAGCTTTCTTT. It codes for CASSQDFFFSTEAFF.

The chain couples TRBV5-4 to TRBJ2-7, with TRBD1 matching over 7 bases. This CDR3 contains 14 residues. Germline lookup yields CDR1 SGHNT and CDR2 YYREEE (reference sequence). The trim removed 0 bases at V and 6 bases at J, leaving 6 bases unmatched. The DNA for the CDR3 is TGTGCCAGCAGCTTGGGAGGGGGCCCCCTCGAGCAGTACTTC. Protein: CASSLGGGPLEQYF.

The chain joins TRBV29-1 to TRBJ2-3, with 7 bases aligning to TRBD1. Germline V lookup: CDR1 SQVTM, CDR2 ANQGSEA. V lost 4 bases and J lost 3; bases outside the gene matches: 1. The CDR3 totals 12 residues. CDR3 residues: CSVARGTDTQYF. The CDR3 DNA is TGCAGCGTTGCCAGGGGGACAGATACGCAGTATTTT.

The chain joins TRBV7-2 to TRBJ1-5; 8 nucleotides line up with TRBD1. The germline CDR1 and CDR2 sequences are SGHTA and FQGNSA. After removal of 3 bases from V and 6 bases from J, the junction contained 4 bases not matched to a gene. The CDR3 has 14 residues. This chain's CDR3 is CASSLAGGVQPQHF. DNA of the CDR3: TGTGCCAGCAGCTTGGCAGGGGGCGTTCAGCCCCAGCATTTT.

The rearrangement uses TRBV7-9 and TRBJ2-5; no clear D. In germline, CDR1 is SEHNR, CDR2 FQNEAQ (reference sequence). CDR3 length: 15 residues. V lost 5 bases and J 2 bases, leaving 15 bases between the germline ends. The CDR3 loop reads CASSHLLAEQETQYF. The CDR3 DNA reads as TGTGCCAGCAGCCACCTTTTGGCGGAACAAGAGACCCAGTACTTC.

V and J are TRBV7-6 and TRBJ2-3; D is undetermined. The V gene lost 0 bases and the J gene lost 1 base, with 8 bases spanning the gap. The CDR3 extends over 15 amino acids. Germline V gene lookup returns CDR1 SGHVS and CDR2 FNYEAQ. The CDR3 DNA sequence: TGTGCCAGCAGCTTAGCTCGCTCAGGCACAGATACGCAGTATTTT. This encodes CASSLARSGTDTQYF.

The chain has TRBV7-9 and TRBJ2-5, with D tentatively TRBD1 (6 bases). The CDR3 consists of 14 residues. Per the germline V gene, CDR1 is SEHNR and CDR2 is FQNEAQ (reference sequence). Trimming took 4 bases from V and 4 from J, leaving 13 bases between them. CDR3 DNA: TGTGCCAGCAGCTCAGATCAGGGGAGAGAGACCCAGTACTTC. Protein: CASSSDQGRETQYF.

The chain has TRBV6-1 and TRBJ2-5; D possibly corresponds to TRBD1 (6 bases). V was trimmed by 6 bases and J by 5 bases, leaving 19 bases between them. This CDR3 is built from 15 residues. The germline V gene encodes CDR1 MNHNS and CDR2 SASEGT. CDR3 protein: CASRGTGPGGETQYF. The DNA for the CDR3 is TGTGCCAGCAGAGGAACAGGGCCGGGCGGGGAGACCCAGTACTTC.

The chain has TRBV11-2 and TRBJ2-5; possible D gene TRBD1, 6 bases. The CDR3 covers 16 residues. Trimming took 4 bases from V and 4 from J, leaving 19 bases between them. Per the germline V gene, CDR1 is SGHAT and CDR2 is FQNNGV. CDR3 protein: CASSSRTARSGETQYF. DNA of the CDR3: TGTGCCAGCAGCTCCCGGACAGCTCGAAGTGGAGAGACCCAGTACTTC.

The rearrangement joins TRBV5-8 to TRBJ2-7, with D tentatively TRBD1 (6 bases). The CDR3 extends over 15 amino acids. Germline CDR1 SGHTS, CDR2 YDEGEE. V was shortened by 5 bases and J by 0 bases, with 15 bases between the two germline ends. The CDR3 nucleotides are TGTGCCAGCAGACCCGACAGGTCTAGCTCCTACGAGCAGTACTTC. Amino acids: CASRPDRSSSYEQYF.

This chain uses TRBV5-4 with TRBJ2-7; 13 positions agree with TRBD2. With V trimmed by 4 bases and J by 2 bases, 6 bases remained unmatched. Per the germline V gene, CDR1 is SGHNT and CDR2 is YYREEE (reference sequence). This CDR3 is 16 amino acids long. The CDR3 sequence: CASSPAGTSGAYEQYF. The CDR3 DNA follows: TGTGCCAGCAGCCCGGCAGGGACTAGCGGGGCCTACGAGCAGTACTTC.

The chain uses TRBV7-3 and TRBJ2-2; no definite D call. This CDR3 has 15 amino acids. The V end was cut by 2 bases, the J end by 4 bases, with 11 bases between. The germline V gene encodes CDR1 SGHTA and CDR2 FQGTGA. CDR3 DNA: TGTGCCAGCAGCTTACAACCCGCGTTCACCGGGGAGCTGTTTTTT. This encodes CASSLQPAFTGELFF.

The DNA of the CDR3 is TGTGCCAGCAGCTTAGACCCGGGGGTCGGTCAGCCCCAGCATTTT. Protein: CASSLDPGVGQPQHF. The genes are TRBV7-8 and TRBJ1-5, with D maybe TRBD1 (5 bases). Germline V gene lookup returns CDR1 SGHVS and CDR2 FQNEAQ. Trimming stripped 1 base from V and 6 bases from J, with 13 bases between. The CDR3 totals 15 residues.

This clone was picked up a small number of times. The chain is built from TRBV5-4 and TRBJ2-1; tentative D call: TRBD2 (5 bases). Germline V gene lookup returns CDR1 SGHNT and CDR2 YYREEE (reference sequence). The CDR3 spans 15 residues. V dropped 4 bases and J dropped 0 bases, with 11 bases sitting between them. The CDR3 coding sequence is TGTGCCAGCAGCCCCACTAGTCGCTCCTACAATGAGCAGTTCTTC. This sequence encodes CASSPTSRSYNEQFF.

The rearrangement links TRBV19 to TRBJ2-2; tentatively, D is TRBD1 (6 bases). The V and J ends lost 7 bases and 8 bases respectively, with 20 bases between them. The CDR3 totals 15 residues. Germline V gene sequence: CDR1 LNHDA, CDR2 SQIVND (reference sequence). CDR3 DNA: TGTGCCAGTACCGTCAGGGGCGGTTTTTCAGGGGAGCTGTTTTTT. Translation: CASTVRGGFSGELFF.

The CDR3 nucleotides are TGTGCCAGCAGGGCCAACACTCACAGGAGCGAAAAACTGTTTTTT. Amino acids: CASRANTHRSEKLFF. This chain uses TRBV28 with TRBJ1-4; weak D call: TRBD1 (5 bases). Germline V gene lookup returns CDR1 MDHEN and CDR2 SYDVKM. CDR3 length equals 15 residues. The V and J ends lost 6 bases and 8 bases respectively, with 19 bases between them.

The chain uses TRBV6-1 and TRBJ2-3, with TRBD2 identical over 7 bases. The CDR3 extends over 14 amino acids. Germline CDR1 reads MNHNS; CDR2 reads SASEGT. The V segment lost 7 bases and the J segment 4 bases; nucleotides outside the gene matches: 8. Here the CDR3 reads CASTLGTSADTQYF. CDR3 in DNA: TGTGCCAGCACCCTAGGCACTAGCGCAGATACGCAGTATTTT.

This chain joins TRBV2 and TRBJ2-7; 7 nucleotides line up with TRBD1. Germline assignment: CDR1 SNHLY and CDR2 FYNNEI. This CDR3 has 15 amino acids. After removal of 5 bases from V and 3 bases from J, the junction contained 10 bases not matched to a gene. CDR3 amino acids: CASSYATGPNYEQYF. DNA of the CDR3: TGTGCCAGCAGTTACGCGACAGGGCCCAACTACGAGCAGTACTTC.